The entry below gives a single T cell receptor (beta chain) sequence along with its context. As yet, its antigen is unknown. These data belong to a study of T cell responses to AZD1222 COVID-19 vaccine. At the level of the study: Pooling was applied to second doses at about 4 or about 12 weeks. Regarding the study as a whole: Targeting of unmutated variant regions was reportedly seen in nearly half of spike-specific TCRs. Mapped onto spike, vaccine-associated CD4 TCRs spanned it and were dominant at 160-218 and 743-854.

This CDR3 has 14 amino acids. V gave up 3 bases and J gave up 5 bases; unmatched junction bases: 5. Germline assignment: CDR1 KGHSH and CDR2 LQKENI. Sequenced by immunoSEQ multiplex PCR; TCRdb stores in-frame clones only, minus some. The table lists around 200,000 clones, around 88% of them singletons, with approximately 0.5% in the top ten. The sequence was obtained from an adult in good health. The rearrangement joins TRBV18 to TRBJ1-1, with 8 bases matching TRBD1. The starting material was peripheral blood, obtained on day 0 of AZD1222 vaccination. The CDR3 DNA is TGTGCCAGCTCACCCTCAGGGGGCCGAACTGAAGCTTTCTTT. Its protein product is CASSPSGGRTEAFF.